A selection of T cell receptor beta chains follows, all from one sample in a study of T cells in Graves' hyperthyroidism and ophthalmopathy. TCRdb reanalysed the multiplex PCR reads using MiXCR and keeps one entry per CDR3 protein. The sample has nearly 600,000 distinct CDR3 sequences; 14% are singletons. Sequences were obtained from blood. These receptors were taken from a woman between 18 and 29 years old with Graves' ophthalmopathy. CDR3s include the opening cysteine and the closing phenylalanine or tryptophan. Fields, in order: J gene, V gene, D gene, clone size, CDR3 protein, CDR3 DNA. The D gene is left open where the match is weak. The listing skips clone size in some rows; elsewhere it reads once, few, many or a size class.

j_call: TRBJ2-1; v_call: TRBV12-3/TRBV12-4; d_call: -; clone_size: many; cdr3_aa: CASSPNGFTGRSYNEQFF; cdr3_nt: TGTGCCAGCAGTCCCAATGGATTTACAGGGAGGTCCTACAATGAGCAGTTCTTC
j_call: TRBJ2-5; v_call: TRBV20-1; d_call: TRBD2; clone_size: -; cdr3_aa: CSAAGTSGLETQYF; cdr3_nt: TGCAGTGCTGCCGGGACTAGCGGATTAGAGACCCAGTACTTC
j_call: TRBJ2-2; v_call: TRBV29-1; d_call: -; clone_size: few; cdr3_aa: CSVFSLVNTGELFF; cdr3_nt: TGCAGCGTGTTTTCCCTGGTCAACACCGGGGAGCTGTTTTTT
j_call: TRBJ1-1; v_call: TRBV28; d_call: -; clone_size: few; cdr3_aa: CASSFGEHTEAFF; cdr3_nt: TGTGCCAGCAGTTTTGGGGAGCACACTGAAGCTTTCTTT
j_call: TRBJ2-7; v_call: TRBV24-1; d_call: TRBD1; clone_size: -; cdr3_aa: CATSDPTRQGTYEQYF; cdr3_nt: TGTGCCACCAGTGATCCGACTCGACAGGGGACCTACGAGCAGTACTTC
j_call: TRBJ2-1; v_call: TRBV5-1; d_call: -; clone_size: many; cdr3_aa: CASSSGSNEQFF; cdr3_nt: TGCGCCAGCAGCTCAGGGTCCAATGAGCAGTTCTTC
j_call: TRBJ2-3; v_call: TRBV7-2; d_call: TRBD2; clone_size: many; cdr3_aa: CASSLGSGSGDTQYF; cdr3_nt: TGTGCCAGCAGCTTAGGTAGCGGGAGCGGGGATACGCAGTATTTT
j_call: TRBJ2-2; v_call: TRBV24-1; d_call: -; clone_size: -; cdr3_aa: CATSEAPGSSTGELFF; cdr3_nt: TGTGCCACCAGTGAAGCCCCGGGGAGTAGCACCGGGGAGCTGTTTTTT
j_call: TRBJ2-7; v_call: TRBV10-3; d_call: -; clone_size: many; cdr3_aa: CAISEGGPSLYEQYF; cdr3_nt: TGTGCCATCAGTGAGGGAGGGCCCTCCTTATACGAGCAGTACTTC
j_call: TRBJ2-5; v_call: TRBV27; d_call: -; clone_size: many; cdr3_aa: CASSSTPAAGQETQYF; cdr3_nt: TGTGCCAGCAGTTCCACCCCCGCCGCGGGCCAAGAGACCCAGTACTTC
j_call: TRBJ1-2; v_call: TRBV20-1; d_call: -; clone_size: -; cdr3_aa: CSANPGRYPNYGYTF; cdr3_nt: TGCAGTGCTAACCCTGGGAGATACCCTAACTATGGCTACACCTTC
j_call: TRBJ1-5; v_call: TRBV24-1; d_call: -; clone_size: many; cdr3_aa: CATSSGGHQPQHF; cdr3_nt: TGTGCCACCAGTTCGGGGGGCCATCAGCCCCAGCATTTT
j_call: TRBJ1-4; v_call: TRBV5-1; d_call: -; clone_size: few; cdr3_aa: CASSLGRGTNEKLFF; cdr3_nt: TGCGCCAGCAGCTTGGGTCGGGGGACTAATGAAAAACTGTTTTTT
j_call: TRBJ2-2; v_call: TRBV11-2; d_call: -; clone_size: many; cdr3_aa: CASTLYGKTTGELFF; cdr3_nt: TGTGCCAGCACCTTATACGGGAAGACCACCGGGGAGCTGTTTTTT
j_call: TRBJ1-2; v_call: TRBV30; d_call: TRBD1; clone_size: many; cdr3_aa: CAWTKDRGTGGYTF; cdr3_nt: TGTGCCTGGACCAAAGACAGGGGTACGGGTGGCTACACCTTC
j_call: TRBJ2-5; v_call: TRBV4-3; d_call: TRBD2; clone_size: -; cdr3_aa: CASSQLAGAPKMETQYF; cdr3_nt: TGCGCCAGCAGCCAACTAGCGGGAGCTCCGAAAATGGAGACCCAGTACTTC
j_call: TRBJ1-1; v_call: TRBV19; d_call: -; clone_size: -; cdr3_aa: CASSTRQAATEAFF; cdr3_nt: TGTGCCAGTAGTACCAGACAGGCTGCCACTGAAGCTTTCTTT
j_call: TRBJ2-1; v_call: TRBV27; d_call: TRBD2; clone_size: few; cdr3_aa: CASSLLTAGGSYEQFF; cdr3_nt: TGTGCCAGCAGTTTATTGACGGCGGGAGGAAGTTATGAGCAGTTCTTC
j_call: TRBJ2-2; v_call: TRBV10-3; d_call: TRBD2; clone_size: many; cdr3_aa: CASATSGTLVLTGELFF; cdr3_nt: TGTGCCAGCGCGACTAGCGGGACGTTAGTGCTCACCGGGGAGCTGTTTTTT
j_call: TRBJ1-2; v_call: TRBV20-1; d_call: -; clone_size: many; cdr3_aa: CSAPIASNYGYTF; cdr3_nt: TGCAGTGCTCCGATCGCCAGCAACTATGGCTACACCTTC
j_call: TRBJ2-4; v_call: TRBV12-3/TRBV12-4; d_call: -; clone_size: once; cdr3_aa: CASSVHGGEWIQYF; cdr3_nt: TGTGCCAGCAGCGTTCACGGGGGAGAGTGGATTCAGTACTTC
j_call: TRBJ2-7; v_call: TRBV11-3; d_call: -; clone_size: many; cdr3_aa: CASTRSGRGSEQYF; cdr3_nt: TGTGCCAGCACCCGATCGGGCAGGGGCAGCGAGCAGTACTTC
j_call: TRBJ2-1; v_call: TRBV7-3; d_call: -; clone_size: many; cdr3_aa: CASSPVGRIDEQFF; cdr3_nt: TGTGCCAGCAGCCCAGTGGGGAGGATAGATGAGCAGTTCTTC
j_call: TRBJ1-3; v_call: TRBV19; d_call: -; clone_size: few; cdr3_aa: CASNERENTIYF; cdr3_nt: TGTGCCAGTAACGAGCGGGAAAACACCATATATTTT
j_call: TRBJ1-1; v_call: TRBV19; d_call: -; clone_size: many; cdr3_aa: CASREDLVGEAFF; cdr3_nt: TGTGCCAGTAGGGAGGATTTAGTGGGTGAAGCTTTCTTT
j_call: TRBJ2-1; v_call: TRBV20-1; d_call: -; clone_size: many; cdr3_aa: CSASDLLSSYNEQFF; cdr3_nt: TGCAGTGCTAGCGACCTACTCTCTTCCTACAATGAGCAGTTCTTC
j_call: TRBJ2-7; v_call: TRBV20-1; d_call: -; clone_size: -; cdr3_aa: CSARFPFLGVYEQYF; cdr3_nt: TGCAGTGCTAGGTTTCCATTTTTGGGGGTGTATGAGCAGTACTTC
j_call: TRBJ1-2; v_call: TRBV30; d_call: -; clone_size: once; cdr3_aa: CAWSPSRGGPNYGYTF; cdr3_nt: TGTGCCTGGTCCCCATCTCGGGGGGGGCCAAACTATGGCTACACCTTC
j_call: TRBJ1-1; v_call: TRBV19; d_call: -; clone_size: -; cdr3_aa: CASSIYGWGNTEAFF; cdr3_nt: TGTGCCAGTAGTATCTATGGCTGGGGGAACACTGAAGCTTTCTTT
j_call: TRBJ2-5; v_call: TRBV7-2; d_call: -; clone_size: many; cdr3_aa: CASSLAGGAIETQYF; cdr3_nt: TGTGCCAGCAGCTTAGCGGGGGGGGCCATAGAGACCCAGTACTTC
j_call: TRBJ2-7; v_call: TRBV6-2/TRBV6-3; d_call: TRBD2; clone_size: -; cdr3_aa: CASRHRTSGKLRYYEQYF; cdr3_nt: TGTGCCAGCCGTCATCGGACTAGCGGGAAATTAAGATACTACGAGCAGTACTTC